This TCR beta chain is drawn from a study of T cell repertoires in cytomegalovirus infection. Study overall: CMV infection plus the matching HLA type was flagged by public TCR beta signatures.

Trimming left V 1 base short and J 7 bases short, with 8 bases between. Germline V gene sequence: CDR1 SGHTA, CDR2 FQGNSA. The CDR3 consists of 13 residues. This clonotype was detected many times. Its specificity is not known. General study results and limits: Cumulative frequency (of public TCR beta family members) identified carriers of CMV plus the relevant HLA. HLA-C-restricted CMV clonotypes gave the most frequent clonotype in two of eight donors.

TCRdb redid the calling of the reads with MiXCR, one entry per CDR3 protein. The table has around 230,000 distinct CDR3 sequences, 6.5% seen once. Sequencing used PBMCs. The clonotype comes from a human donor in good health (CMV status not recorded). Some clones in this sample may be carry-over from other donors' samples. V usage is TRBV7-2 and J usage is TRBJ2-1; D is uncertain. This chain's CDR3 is CASSLEAENEQFF. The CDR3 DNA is TGTGCCAGCAGCTTAGAGGCAGAGAATGAGCAGTTCTTC.